The clone carrying this T cell receptor (beta chain) was observed a few times. Using RNA transcripts, the TCR beta CDR3 regions were amplified. HTBI-primed first-round RT-PCR preceded second-round multiplex PCR. TCRdb used MiXCR to reprocess the multiplex PCR reads, holding one entry per CDR3 protein. The data contain 220,000 or so distinct CDR3 sequences, roughly 21% of them seen just once; the ten biggest clones take up around 40%. The source of the sample is a study of Graves' ophthalmopathy and Graves' hyperthyroidism. Sequenced input: peripheral blood. The source of this sequence is a woman in her forties or fifties with Graves' ophthalmopathy.

The CDR3 DNA reads as TGTGCCAGCAGTTGGACTAGCGGGAGAAGGGAAGAGACCCAGTACTTC. Its protein product is CASSWTSGRREETQYF. This rearrangement joins TRBV6-5 to TRBJ2-5; 13 bases map to TRBD2. Germline V gives CDR1 MNHEY, CDR2 SVGAGI. The V segment lost 4 bases and the J segment 3 bases; nucleotides outside the gene matches: 5. This CDR3 comprises 16 residues.